Only one count was recorded for the clone carrying this T cell receptor beta chain. This entry is derived from a study of blood T cell repertoires in COVID-19. Overall study context: Samples of COVID-19 (acute and convalescent) were obtained from the United States, Italy and Spain.

The method was immunoSEQ multiplex PCR; TCRdb's version includes in-frame clones alone and lacks a portion of them. The table shows fewer than 350,000 clones, with 85% to 90% occurring only once. V trimming: 3 bases; J trimming: 3 bases; junction bases outside the gene matches: 8. Germline CDR1 and CDR2: LGHDT and YNNKEL (reference sequence). This CDR3 contains 16 residues. Cohort assignment relied on participant-reported clinical history. The sequence was collected from a woman aged 25 to 39 with acute COVID-19. The chain joins TRBV3-1 (or the pseudogene TRBV3-2) to TRBJ2-1; 7 nucleotides line up with TRBD1. Material: PBMCs or T cells enriched from blood (not recorded which). The CDR3 reads CASSHQRTGDYNEQFF. The CDR3 coding sequence is TGTGCCAGCAGCCACCAAAGGACAGGAGACTACAATGAGCAGTTCTTC.